The next 13 T cell receptor beta chains were all read from a single sample in a study of post-analysis software for immune sequencing data. Unique molecular identifiers had been added to the TCR beta cDNA libraries. TCRdb analysed the PCR reads with MiXCR anew, one entry per CDR3 protein. The sample lists around 700,000 distinct CDR3 sequences; 55% to 60% were seen once. These receptors have no known antigen. Regarding the study as a whole: Compared with controls, patients had more of five TRBV segments, including TRBV5-6, TRBV5-1 and TRBV20-1.

Sequences were obtained from blood. The receptors come from a girl aged 2-15 years with multiple sclerosis.

CDR3 DNA sequence: TGTGCCAGCAGCGGACAAGGGGGCCTCGGCAATGAGCAGTTCTTC. Residues: CASSGQGGLGNEQFF. The genes are TRBV7-2 and TRBJ2-1; 7 bases fit TRBD1. Germline CDR1 and CDR2: SGHTA and FQGNSA. There are 15 residues in the CDR3. Trimming took 5 bases from V and 6 from J; bases not matched to a gene: 10. The full variable domain, with the rest looked up from reference TRBV7-2 and TRBJ2-1, is GAGVSQSPSNKVTEKGKDVELRCDPISGHTALYWYRQSLGQGLEFLIYFQGNSAPDKSGLPSDRFSAERTGGSVSTLTIQRTQQEDSAVYLCASSGQGGLGNEQFFGPGTRLTVL.

The gene calls are TRBV20-1 and TRBJ2-1, with D tentatively TRBD1 or TRBD2 (7 bases each). The CDR3 is 16 residues long. Germline V lookup: CDR1 DFQATT, CDR2 SNEGSKA (reference sequence). Trimming took off 8 bases at V and 1 base at J, with 21 bases between the two ends. The CDR3 DNA sequence: TGCAGTTCCCAGGGGGGAGGGGGCATGTCCTACAATGAGCAGTTCTTC. Its translation: CSSQGGGGMSYNEQFF.

The V call is TRBV9, the J call TRBJ1-2; D not resolved. The germline V gene encodes CDR1 SGDLS and CDR2 YYNGEE. This CDR3 spans 14 amino acids. Deletions cut 4 bases from V and 2 bases from J, with 12 bases between. CDR3 sequence reads: CASSPAEENYGYTF. DNA of the CDR3: TGTGCCAGCAGCCCCGCGGAGGAAAACTATGGCTACACCTTC.

Only a few counts were recorded for this clonotype. The chain combines TRBV6-6 with TRBJ2-5, with 10 bases that match TRBD2. Germline lookup yields CDR1 MNHNY and CDR2 SVGAGI (reference sequence). The CDR3 extends over 17 amino acids. Germline trimming cut 2 bases from V and 3 bases from J; bases unmatched to any gene: 9. CDR3 sequence reads: CASSYLPRSGREETQYF. The CDR3 nucleotides are TGTGCCAGCAGTTACCTCCCCAGGAGCGGGAGGGAAGAGACCCAGTACTTC.

The chain is built from TRBV27 and TRBJ2-3, with TRBD2 identical over 10 bases. CDR3 length: 16 amino acids. CDR1 and CDR2 from the germline V gene are MNHEY and SMNVEV (reference sequence). J lost 3 bases, V lost 5 bases, and 8 bases had no gene match. The CDR3 DNA reads as TGTGCCAGCAGTCCGGGGACTAGCGAGATAACAGATACGCAGTATTTT. Protein sequence: CASSPGTSEITDTQYF.

This clonotype was seen more than once but under ten times. The chain links TRBV20-1 to TRBJ2-1, with 9 bases fitting TRBD2. In germline, CDR1 is DFQATT, CDR2 SNEGSKA (reference sequence). The CDR3 runs 14 residues. V was clipped by 3 bases and J by 8 bases; unmatched bases: 8. CDR3 bases: TGCAGTGCTAGCGGCGGGACTAGCCACCATGAGCAGTTCTTC. It encodes CSASGGTSHHEQFF.

The V call is TRBV29-1, the J call TRBJ2-5; D may be TRBD1 (6 bases). This CDR3 spans 13 amino acids. The germline CDR1 and CDR2 sequences are SQVTM and ANQGSEA. Deletions cut 8 bases from V and 5 bases from J, with 18 bases between. CDR3 coding DNA: TGCAGCTCCGAGATAACAGGGACGGAGACCCAGTACTTC. As protein: CSSEITGTETQYF.

Only a few counts were recorded for this clonotype. The chain carries TRBV6-6 and TRBJ1-1; a weak D match, TRBD1 (6 bases). The germline V gene encodes CDR1 MNHNY and CDR2 SVGAGI (reference sequence). The CDR3 has 14 residues. V was pared by 5 bases and J by 1 base, with 11 bases between. The DNA for the CDR3 is TGTGCCAGCAGTGGCCGGGACAAGAACACTGAAGCTTTCTTT. Protein product: CASSGRDKNTEAFF.

This clonotype was detected only a few times. J is TRBJ2-1 and V is TRBV9; D may be TRBD1 or TRBD2 (7 bases each). CDR1 SGDLS and CDR2 YYNGEE come from the germline V gene. Trimming removed 4 bases from V and 12 bases from J, with 26 bases in between. The CDR3 sequence is 16 residues long. Here the CDR3 reads CASSLGASGGGEGQFF. The CDR3 DNA follows: TGTGCCAGCAGCCTAGGGGCTAGCGGAGGGGGCGAAGGGCAGTTCTTC.

The V and J genes are TRBV20-1 and TRBJ1-5, with TRBD1 as a possible D gene (5 bases). This CDR3 contains 16 residues. CDR1 and CDR2 from the germline V gene are DFQATT and SNEGSKA (reference sequence). V was pared by 4 bases and J by 3 bases, with 19 bases between. CDR3 DNA sequence: TGCAGTGCTAAGGGCCCAGGGAATAGCTACAATCAGCCCCAGCATTTT. Translation gives CSAKGPGNSYNQPQHF.

The chain employs TRBV10-3 and TRBJ1-2; D is unresolved. This CDR3 is built from 14 residues. The V and J ends lost 2 bases and 4 bases respectively, with 11 bases between them. In germline, CDR1 is ENHRY, CDR2 SYGVKD. CDR3 nucleotide sequence: TGTGCCATCAGTGAGGACGGCCAGCTCTATGGCTACACCTTC. Amino acids: CAISEDGQLYGYTF.

V usage is TRBV27 and J usage is TRBJ2-3, with a possible D match to TRBD1 (5 bases). The germline CDR1 and CDR2 sequences are MNHEY and SMNVEV (reference sequence). The CDR3 is 18 amino acids. V dropped 3 bases and J dropped 1 base, with 20 bases sitting between them. The CDR3 DNA sequence: TGTGCCAGCAGTTTTTTCAGGGTTTGGGGCGACCGCACAGATACGCAGTATTTT. This gives the protein CASSFFRVWGDRTDTQYF.

This chain uses TRBV28 with TRBJ2-7; D unclear. Trimming pared 11 bases from V and 0 bases from J, leaving 14 bases between. CDR3 size: 13 residues. Germline loops: CDR1 MDHEN, CDR2 SYDVKM. CDR3 in DNA: TGTGCCGCCCATTCATTAAGCTCCTACGAGCAGTACTTC. Protein product: CAAHSLSSYEQYF.